This paragraph covers one TCR beta chain sequence. Its antigen is not identified. Other DNA sequences in the sample encode the same CDR3. The sample belongs to a study of graft-versus-host responses after intestinal transplantation. Overall study results and limits: Declining HvG levels early post-transplant were linked to peak circulating GvH clone levels. Subjects displaying graft-donor T cell macrochimerism possessed elevated graft-versus-host to host-versus-graft clonal ratios inside allografts.

Clones were read by immunoSEQ multiplex PCR, and TCRdb kept only the in-frame ones, dropping some. The table has under 50,000 clones, about 90% seen once; the top ten hold around 7%. CDR3 length: 13 residues. V gave up 5 bases and J gave up 7 bases; unmatched junction bases: 5. CDR1 is SNHLY and CDR2 is FYNNEI in the germline V gene. This material consisted of PBMCs, taken 267 days after transplant. The chain links TRBV2 to TRBJ1-5, with TRBD1 matching 7 bases. This TCR was recovered from a human patient who received an intestinal transplant, so some T cells may come from the graft donor. The CDR3 loop reads CASSRDRDQPQHF. DNA of the CDR3: TGTGCCAGCAGTAGAGACAGGGACCAGCCCCAGCATTTT.